These 3 T cell receptor beta chains were sequenced from one sample in a study of blood T cell repertoires in COVID-19. Using immunoSEQ multiplex PCR, the repertoire was profiled, and TCRdb retains in-frame clones only, with some absent. The sample shows fewer than 450,000 clones, roughly 91% of them seen only once. Input material: PBMCs or T cells enriched from blood (not recorded which). The receptor set was obtained from a man between 18 and 35 years old who had recovered from COVID-19.

This sequence joins TRBV11-2 and TRBJ2-7, with unresolved D. CDR3 length: 14 amino acids. Trimming took 2 bases from V and 0 from J, leaving 8 bases between them. Germline CDR1 reads SGHAT; CDR2 reads FQNNGV. Here the CDR3 reads CASSLQRSSYEQYF. Written as DNA, the CDR3 is TGTGCCAGCAGCTTACAAAGGAGCTCCTACGAGCAGTACTTC.

This chain connects TRBV9 to TRBJ2-1; a weak D match, TRBD2 (5 bases). CDR3 length equals 15 residues. Trimming removed 4 bases at V and 5 bases at J, with 16 bases between. Germline CDR1 is SGDLS and CDR2 is YYNGEE. The chain's CDR3 is CASSPRVLADNEQFF. The CDR3, as DNA: TGTGCCAGCAGCCCCCGGGTCCTAGCCGACAATGAGCAGTTCTTC.

This chain uses TRBV30 with TRBJ2-3, with 8 bases fitting TRBD2. The CDR3 totals 15 residues. The germline CDR1 and CDR2 sequences are GTSNPN and SVGIG (reference sequence). Trimming at V came to 0 bases and at J to 2 bases, leaving 4 bases not matched to a gene. CDR3 sequence: CAWSVGRGDTDTQYF. The CDR3 DNA sequence: TGTGCCTGGAGTGTAGGGCGGGGGGACACAGATACGCAGTATTTT.